A single sample is the source of the 11 T cell receptor beta chains below, sequenced in a study of blood T cell repertoires in COVID-19. The data were produced by immunoSEQ multiplex PCR, yet TCRdb's version contains in-frame clones alone and is incomplete. The table shows approximately 210,000 clones, with nearly 90% occurring only once. The specimen sequenced was peripheral blood. The receptors were gathered from a woman in her 40s who had recovered from COVID-19.

The chain has TRBV4-2 and TRBJ2-1; TRBD1 matches at 8 bases. V shed 1 base, J shed 7 bases, and the junction held 6 bases outside the gene matches. CDR3 length: 15 amino acids. Germline CDR1 is LGHNA and CDR2 is YNFKEQ. The CDR3 DNA sequence: TGTGCCAGCAGCCAAGCGGGACAGGAAAAAAATGAGCAGTTCTTC. This encodes CASSQAGQEKNEQFF.

The CDR3 sequence is CAWSPAAGNTIYF. The CDR3 DNA follows: TGTGCCTGGAGCCCGGCGGCTGGAAACACCATATATTTT. This chain joins TRBV30 and TRBJ1-3; D gene unclear. V lost 3 bases and J 2 bases, leaving 8 bases between the germline ends. CDR1 is GTSNPN, CDR2 SVGIG, per germline (reference sequence). This CDR3 comprises 13 residues.

The CDR3 DNA sequence: TGTGCCAGCAGCTTAGCATGTCGGGGAGGCGGGGAGCTGTTTTTT. This translates into CASSLACRGGGELFF. The chain uses TRBV7-6 and TRBJ2-2; D possibly corresponds to TRBD2 (6 bases). V was pared by 0 bases and J by 7 bases, with 12 bases between. Germline V lookup: CDR1 SGHVS, CDR2 FNYEAQ. The CDR3 is made up of 15 amino acids.

The chain joins TRBV6-1 to TRBJ1-2; D not resolved. V was clipped by 1 base and J by 2 bases, with 8 bases between them. The CDR3 extends over 14 amino acids. CDR1 and CDR2 (germline): MNHNS, SASEGT. The CDR3 protein is CASSEGQNNYGYTF. CDR3 bases: TGTGCCAGCAGTGAAGGGCAGAACAACTATGGCTACACCTTC.

This chain connects TRBV19 to TRBJ2-3; tentatively, D is TRBD1 (6 bases). CDR1 is LNHDA, CDR2 SQIVND, per germline (reference sequence). The CDR3 totals 15 residues. With 3 bases removed from V and 6 bases from J, the gap between germline ends came to 16 bases. The CDR3 sequence is CASSIGTGTDDTQYF. As DNA, the CDR3 is TGTGCCAGTAGTATCGGAACAGGGACGGATGATACGCAGTATTTT.

This clone was counted a single time. The chain combines TRBV27 with TRBJ2-7; TRBD1 aligns across 8 bases. The CDR3 spans 13 residues. V shed 8 bases, J shed 2 bases, and the junction held 5 bases outside the gene matches. From germline, CDR1 is MNHEY and CDR2 SMNVEV (reference sequence). CDR3 residues: CASGPDRAYEQYF. The CDR3 region has the DNA TGTGCCAGCGGACCGGACAGGGCCTACGAGCAGTACTTC.

The V call is TRBV28, the J call TRBJ1-1, with D maybe TRBD1 (5 bases). This CDR3 contains 15 residues. V was pared by 4 bases and J by 0 bases, with 12 bases between. CDR1 is MDHEN and CDR2 is SYDVKM in the germline V gene. CDR3 nucleotide sequence: TGTGCCAGCAGTTCAGCTACAGGTATGAACACTGAAGCTTTCTTT. It is translated as CASSSATGMNTEAFF.

The chain links TRBV28 to TRBJ2-5, with 8 bases matching TRBD1. Germline V CDR1 and CDR2: MDHEN, SYDVKM. The CDR3 consists of 16 residues. V lost 5 bases and J lost 3; bases outside the gene matches: 11. The CDR3 nucleotides read TGTGCCAGCAGTATCTTCACGGGACAGGTCGAAGAGACCCAGTACTTC. Its protein is CASSIFTGQVEETQYF.

The chain uses TRBV28 and TRBJ1-2; perhaps TRBD1 as D (6 bases). V dropped 4 bases and J dropped 8 bases, with 14 bases sitting between them. The CDR3 length is 13 residues. Germline V gene lookup returns CDR1 MDHEN and CDR2 SYDVKM. CDR3 sequence reads: CASSSQGYSGYTF. CDR3 in DNA: TGTGCCAGCAGTTCACAGGGATATAGCGGCTACACCTTC.

The chain employs TRBV19 and TRBJ1-4; D perhaps matches TRBD1 (5 bases). CDR1 LNHDA and CDR2 SQIVND come from the germline V gene (reference sequence). V lost 6 bases, J lost 7 bases, and 15 bases lay in between. There are 14 residues in the CDR3. DNA of the CDR3: TGTGCCAGTAGCCGAGGCCAGGGTACTGAAAAACTGTTTTTT. As protein: CASSRGQGTEKLFF.

The rearrangement links TRBV19 to TRBJ1-1, with 11 bases matching TRBD1. The CDR3 is 13 amino acids. CDR1 and CDR2 (germline): LNHDA, SQIVND (reference sequence). V shed 4 bases and J 8 bases; nucleotides not matched to a gene: 3. CDR3 coding DNA: TGTGCCAGTAGTACCCGGACAGGGGGCGAAGCTTTCTTT. This sequence encodes CASSTRTGGEAFF.